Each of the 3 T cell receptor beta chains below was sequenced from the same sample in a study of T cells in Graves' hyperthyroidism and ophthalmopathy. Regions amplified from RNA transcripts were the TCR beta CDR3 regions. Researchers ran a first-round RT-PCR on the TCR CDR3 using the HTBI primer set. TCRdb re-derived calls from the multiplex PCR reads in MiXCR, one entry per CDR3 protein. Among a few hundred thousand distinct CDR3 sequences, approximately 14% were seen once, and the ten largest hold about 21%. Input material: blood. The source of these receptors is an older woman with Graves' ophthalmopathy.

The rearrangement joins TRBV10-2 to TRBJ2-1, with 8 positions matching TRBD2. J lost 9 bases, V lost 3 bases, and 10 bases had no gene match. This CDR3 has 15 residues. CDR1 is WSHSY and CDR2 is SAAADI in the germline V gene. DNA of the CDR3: TGCGCCAGCAGTGAAAACGGGAGGGCCTTCGGTGAGCAGTTCTTC. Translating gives CASSENGRAFGEQFF.

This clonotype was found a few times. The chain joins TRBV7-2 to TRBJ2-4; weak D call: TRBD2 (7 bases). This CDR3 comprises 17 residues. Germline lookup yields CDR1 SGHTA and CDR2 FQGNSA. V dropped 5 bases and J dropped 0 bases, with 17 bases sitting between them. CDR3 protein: CASSPRGGGLAKNIQYF. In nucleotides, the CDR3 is TGTGCCAGCAGCCCTAGGGGGGGGGGATTAGCCAAAAACATTCAGTACTTC.

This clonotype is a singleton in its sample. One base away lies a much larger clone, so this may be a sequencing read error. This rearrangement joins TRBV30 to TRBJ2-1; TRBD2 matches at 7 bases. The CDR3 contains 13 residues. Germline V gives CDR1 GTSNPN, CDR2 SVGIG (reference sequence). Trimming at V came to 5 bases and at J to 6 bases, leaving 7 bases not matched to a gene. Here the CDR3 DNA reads TGTGCCTGGTCTAGCGGACTATTCAATGAGCAGTTCTTC. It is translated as CAWSSGLFNEQFF.